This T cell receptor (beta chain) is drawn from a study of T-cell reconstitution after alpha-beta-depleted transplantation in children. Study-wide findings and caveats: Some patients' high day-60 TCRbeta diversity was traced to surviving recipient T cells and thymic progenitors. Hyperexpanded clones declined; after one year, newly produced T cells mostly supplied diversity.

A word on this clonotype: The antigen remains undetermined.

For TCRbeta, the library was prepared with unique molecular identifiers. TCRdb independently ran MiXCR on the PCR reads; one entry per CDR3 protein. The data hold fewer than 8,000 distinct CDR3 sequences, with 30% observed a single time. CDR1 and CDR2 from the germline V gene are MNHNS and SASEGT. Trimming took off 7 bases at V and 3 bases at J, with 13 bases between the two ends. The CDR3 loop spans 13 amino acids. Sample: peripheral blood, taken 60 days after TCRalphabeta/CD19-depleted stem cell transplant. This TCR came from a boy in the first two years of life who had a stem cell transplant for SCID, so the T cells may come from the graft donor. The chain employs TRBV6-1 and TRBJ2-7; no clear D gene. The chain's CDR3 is CASIGPWGYEQYF. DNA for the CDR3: TGTGCCAGCATTGGTCCGTGGGGCTACGAGCAGTACTTC.